The T cell receptor beta chain described here comes from a study of blood T cell repertoires in COVID-19. About the study: The study drew acute and convalescent COVID-19 samples from the United States, Italy and Spain. PBMCs, B-cell-depleted T cells, or T cells were the source of the cDNA or gDNA that made up the material.

The CDR3 sequence is 13 residues long. Germline V gene lookup returns CDR1 GTSNPN and CDR2 SVGIG (reference sequence). Germline trimming cut 3 bases from V and 4 bases from J; bases unmatched to any gene: 3. Authors' data handling: Reference gene primers were amplified, and this amplification served to estimate nucleated cell counts. Assay: immunoSEQ multiplex PCR; the TCRdb copy retains only in-frame clones and omits some. V, J and clone size derive from that table, while D and trimming were established from the DNA sequence. The repertoire holds roughly 320,000 clones, with 70% to 90% as singletons.

The V call is TRBV30, the J call TRBJ1-1; 9 bases are shared with TRBD1. The clonotype comes from a human donor in a cohort sampled during active COVID-19. Sequences were obtained from peripheral blood. CDR3: CAWRVGQGTEAFF. CDR3 nucleotides: TGTGCCTGGAGGGTGGGACAGGGCACTGAAGCTTTCTTT.